This is a list of T cell receptor beta chains from one sample in a study of radiation and T cells in renal cell carcinoma. Assay used: immunoSEQ multiplex PCR; TCRdb lists only in-frame clones, some missing. The top ten clones hold nearly 6% of a sample with some 78,000 clones, 89% of them seen once. This specimen was blood, taken from a patient whose treatment included radiotherapy and nephrectomy. The receptors derive from a woman in her sixties or seventies with renal cell carcinoma. Each CDR3 is given with its conserved first and last residue. The order of the fields is V gene, J gene, clone size, D gene, CDR3 DNA, CDR3 protein. A D gene is named only where the DNA matches it firmly. The size field is filled for only some rows; it gives once, few, many or a size class.

V gene: TRBV5-1; J gene: TRBJ1-1; clone size: .; D gene: .; CDR3 DNA: TGCGCCAGCAGCCCGGGACCGTTGAACACTGAAGCTTTCTTT; CDR3 protein: CASSPGPLNTEAFF
V gene: TRBV5-4; J gene: TRBJ1-6; clone size: .; D gene: TRBD1; CDR3 DNA: TGTGCCAGCAGCTCCGGGACAGGTTATTCACCCCTCCACTTT; CDR3 protein: CASSSGTGYSPLHF
V gene: TRBV28; J gene: TRBJ2-7; clone size: .; D gene: .; CDR3 DNA: TGTGCCAGCAGTTTTCGCCCGGGTAGTTCCCCGGGATTACGGGAGCAGTACTTC; CDR3 protein: CASSFRPGSSPGLREQYF
V gene: TRBV4-3; J gene: TRBJ2-5; clone size: .; D gene: .; CDR3 DNA: TGCGCCAGCAGCCAAGATGCAGGGGTGTCGGAGACCCAGTACTTC; CDR3 protein: CASSQDAGVSETQYF
V gene: TRBV30; J gene: TRBJ1-2; clone size: .; D gene: .; CDR3 DNA: TGTGCCTGGAGTATGGGTTCCTATGGCTACACCTTC; CDR3 protein: CAWSMGSYGYTF
V gene: TRBV4-2; J gene: TRBJ2-2; clone size: once; D gene: .; CDR3 DNA: TGTGCCAGCAGCCAAAAAGCGACAGACACCGGGGAGCTGTTTTTT; CDR3 protein: CASSQKATDTGELFF
V gene: TRBV30; J gene: TRBJ2-7; clone size: .; D gene: .; CDR3 DNA: TGTGCCTGGAGTGTAAGGGGCGTTCCCTACGAGCAGTACTTC; CDR3 protein: CAWSVRGVPYEQYF
V gene: TRBV6-1; J gene: TRBJ1-1; clone size: .; D gene: .; CDR3 DNA: TGTGCCAGCAGTGCGAAGACAGATTCGAACACTGAAGCTTTCTTT; CDR3 protein: CASSAKTDSNTEAFF
V gene: TRBV7-2; J gene: TRBJ2-1; clone size: .; D gene: .; CDR3 DNA: TGTGCCAGCAGCTTAATGGTCGGTCAGGGCAATGAGCAGTTCTTC; CDR3 protein: CASSLMVGQGNEQFF
V gene: TRBV19; J gene: TRBJ2-5; clone size: .; D gene: TRBD2; CDR3 DNA: TGTGCCAGTAGTCGGACTAGCGGGCAAGAGACCCAGTACTTC; CDR3 protein: CASSRTSGQETQYF
V gene: TRBV6-1; J gene: TRBJ1-6; clone size: .; D gene: .; CDR3 DNA: TGTGCCAGCAGTGTAAGTCTCCCTGATTCACCCCTCCACTTT; CDR3 protein: CASSVSLPDSPLHF
V gene: TRBV7-9; J gene: TRBJ1-4; clone size: .; D gene: .; CDR3 DNA: TGTGCCAGCAGCTTAGATGCGGGTCCCGCTTTCCTGTTTTTT; CDR3 protein: CASSLDAGPAFLFF
V gene: TRBV5-1; J gene: TRBJ2-1; clone size: .; D gene: TRBD2; CDR3 DNA: TGCGCCAGCAGCCCGGTAGCGGGGGGGTTGAATGAGCAGTTCTTC; CDR3 protein: CASSPVAGGLNEQFF
V gene: TRBV9; J gene: TRBJ2-5; clone size: .; D gene: .; CDR3 DNA: TGTGCCAGCAGCGTAGGAACCGACAGACAAGAGACCCAGTACTTC; CDR3 protein: CASSVGTDRQETQYF
V gene: TRBV13; J gene: TRBJ1-1; clone size: .; D gene: .; CDR3 DNA: TGTGCCAGCAGCTTACCATCACCCATTAACACTGAAGCTTTCTTT; CDR3 protein: CASSLPSPINTEAFF
V gene: TRBV6-6; J gene: TRBJ1-1; clone size: few; D gene: .; CDR3 DNA: TGTGCCAGCAGTTATGCCAGGGACACTGAAGCTTTCTTT; CDR3 protein: CASSYARDTEAFF
V gene: TRBV27; J gene: TRBJ1-6; clone size: .; D gene: TRBD1; CDR3 DNA: TGTGCCAGCAGTAGACAGGGGGCGACCGGGGTCTCACCCCTCCACTTT; CDR3 protein: CASSRQGATGVSPLHF
V gene: TRBV7-2; J gene: TRBJ2-7; clone size: .; D gene: .; CDR3 DNA: TGTGCCAGCAGCTTATCCGGATACGAGCAGTACTTC; CDR3 protein: CASSLSGYEQYF
V gene: TRBV6-1; J gene: TRBJ1-3; clone size: .; D gene: .; CDR3 DNA: TGTGCCAGCAGTGAAGACGGAAGCTCTGGAAACACCATATATTTT; CDR3 protein: CASSEDGSSGNTIYF
V gene: TRBV7-8; J gene: TRBJ1-2; clone size: .; D gene: .; CDR3 DNA: TGTGCCAGCAGCTCCGAGACAGGAAACTATGGCTACACCTTC; CDR3 protein: CASSSETGNYGYTF
V gene: TRBV19; J gene: TRBJ1-2; clone size: .; D gene: .; CDR3 DNA: TGTGCCAGTAGTCGGCGGGGGCAGGGCGATGGCTACACCTTC; CDR3 protein: CASSRRGQGDGYTF
V gene: TRBV13; J gene: TRBJ2-7; clone size: .; D gene: .; CDR3 DNA: TGTGCCAGCAGCCTAATGACAGGGCAGTACTTC; CDR3 protein: CASSLMTGQYF
V gene: TRBV5-4; J gene: TRBJ1-2; clone size: .; D gene: TRBD1; CDR3 DNA: TGTGCCAGCAGCCCAGGACAGGGCCTATATGGCTACACCTTC; CDR3 protein: CASSPGQGLYGYTF
V gene: TRBV5-6; J gene: TRBJ2-5; clone size: .; D gene: TRBD2; CDR3 DNA: TGTGCCAGCAGCTTGTTTTTGCGGGGGACCCAAGAGACCCAGTACTTC; CDR3 protein: CASSLFLRGTQETQYF
V gene: TRBV7-2; J gene: TRBJ2-7; clone size: .; D gene: .; CDR3 DNA: TGTGCCAGCATGTTGAGGACAGACCCTTCCTACGAGCAGTACTTC; CDR3 protein: CASMLRTDPSYEQYF
V gene: TRBV19; J gene: TRBJ2-1; clone size: .; D gene: .; CDR3 DNA: TGTGCCAGTAGTATCGCCCGGGACAACAACAATGAGCAGTTCTTC; CDR3 protein: CASSIARDNNNEQFF
V gene: TRBV2; J gene: TRBJ1-1; clone size: medium-sized; D gene: .; CDR3 DNA: TGTGCCAGCAGTGCCGGGACGGTCAGTCCGGGTGAAGCTTTCTTT; CDR3 protein: CASSAGTVSPGEAFF
V gene: TRBV5-1; J gene: TRBJ1-1; clone size: .; D gene: .; CDR3 DNA: TGCGCCAGCAGCTTGGCCGGGACAATGAACACTGAAGCTTTCTTT; CDR3 protein: CASSLAGTMNTEAFF
V gene: TRBV5-3; J gene: TRBJ1-1; clone size: once; D gene: TRBD1; CDR3 DNA: TGTGCCAGAAGCTTGGGGACAGGGATTGTTATGGTTTTCTTT; CDR3 protein: CARSLGTGIVMVFF
V gene: TRBV7-9; J gene: TRBJ2-3; clone size: .; D gene: .; CDR3 DNA: TGTGCCAGCAGCTTTTCCAGTAGCACAGATACGCAGTATTTT; CDR3 protein: CASSFSSSTDTQYF
V gene: TRBV5-4; J gene: TRBJ2-1; clone size: .; D gene: .; CDR3 DNA: TGTGCCAGCAGCTTGGGGGGTTTTAACAATGAGCAGTTCTTC; CDR3 protein: CASSLGGFNNEQFF
V gene: TRBV19; J gene: TRBJ1-1; clone size: .; D gene: .; CDR3 DNA: TGTGCCACCTTTAAAGGGGGGGGCAACACTGAAGCTTTCTTT; CDR3 protein: CATFKGGGNTEAFF
V gene: TRBV7-9; J gene: TRBJ2-5; clone size: .; D gene: TRBD1; CDR3 DNA: TGTGCCAGCAGCTCCGGGACAGGGGGCTTCGAGACCCAGTACTTC; CDR3 protein: CASSSGTGGFETQYF
V gene: TRBV19; J gene: TRBJ1-1; clone size: .; D gene: .; CDR3 DNA: TGTGCCAGTAGTATGATCCTAACCGGGCCCACTGAAGCTTTCTTT; CDR3 protein: CASSMILTGPTEAFF
V gene: TRBV7-8; J gene: TRBJ1-2; clone size: .; D gene: .; CDR3 DNA: TGTGCCAGCAGCTTATACATGACAGGAGACAACACCTTC; CDR3 protein: CASSLYMTGDNTF
V gene: TRBV27; J gene: TRBJ2-7; clone size: .; D gene: TRBD1; CDR3 DNA: TGTGCCAGCAGTGAGGACAGGGGCGAGCAGTACTTC; CDR3 protein: CASSEDRGEQYF
V gene: TRBV5-8; J gene: TRBJ1-4; clone size: .; D gene: .; CDR3 DNA: TGTGCCAGCAGATTAAAGGGGGTTGAAAAACTGTTTTTT; CDR3 protein: CASRLKGVEKLFF
V gene: TRBV19; J gene: TRBJ1-5; clone size: .; D gene: .; CDR3 DNA: TGTGCCAGTAGTATGTGGGGGGTGGCGCCGGATACTAGCAATCAGCCCCAGCATTTT; CDR3 protein: CASSMWGVAPDTSNQPQHF
V gene: TRBV6-5; J gene: TRBJ2-7; clone size: once; D gene: TRBD1; CDR3 DNA: TGTGCCAGCAGTTCGGGGACAGGGGTCGGCGAGCAGTACTTC; CDR3 protein: CASSSGTGVGEQYF
V gene: TRBV9; J gene: TRBJ1-4; clone size: .; D gene: .; CDR3 DNA: TGTGCCAGCAGCGCAGGACTAGGCAGGGCTGTGGAAAAACTGTTTTTT; CDR3 protein: CASSAGLGRAVEKLFF
V gene: TRBV7-2; J gene: TRBJ2-5; clone size: .; D gene: TRBD2; CDR3 DNA: TGTGCCAGCAGCTTAGGGGGTAGCGGGGTCAAAGAGACCCAGTACTTC; CDR3 protein: CASSLGGSGVKETQYF
V gene: TRBV30; J gene: TRBJ2-7; clone size: once; D gene: .; CDR3 DNA: TGTGCCTGGGCCGGAGGCTACGAGCAGTACTTC; CDR3 protein: CAWAGGYEQYF
V gene: TRBV7-2; J gene: TRBJ2-3; clone size: .; D gene: .; CDR3 DNA: TGTGCCAGCAGCTCCCCCACAGATACGCAGTATTTT; CDR3 protein: CASSSPTDTQYF
V gene: TRBV6-5; J gene: TRBJ2-5; clone size: .; D gene: TRBD1; CDR3 DNA: TGTGCCAGCAGTCCGACGAGGGGGCGAGAGACCCAGTACTTC; CDR3 protein: CASSPTRGRETQYF
V gene: TRBV4-1; J gene: TRBJ1-2; clone size: .; D gene: .; CDR3 DNA: TGCGCCAGCAGCCCTTCGGACACCGTCGGGTATGGCTACACCTTC; CDR3 protein: CASSPSDTVGYGYTF
V gene: TRBV9; J gene: TRBJ1-2; clone size: .; D gene: .; CDR3 DNA: TGTGCCAGCAGCGTAGGTGCAGGGCGTGGTGGGAGCCATGGCTACACCTTC; CDR3 protein: CASSVGAGRGGSHGYTF
V gene: TRBV7-3; J gene: TRBJ2-3; clone size: .; D gene: TRBD2; CDR3 DNA: TGTGCCAGCAGCTTAAAACCTCGTCCGACTGTAGCGGGGGGCTCCTCAAATACGCAGTATTTT; CDR3 protein: CASSLKPRPTVAGGSSNTQYF
V gene: TRBV7-2; J gene: TRBJ2-5; clone size: once; D gene: TRBD2; CDR3 DNA: TGTGCCAGCAGCTTGGGCGGACTAGCGGGCTCGGCCCAGTACTTC; CDR3 protein: CASSLGGLAGSAQYF
V gene: TRBV29-1; J gene: TRBJ2-3; clone size: .; D gene: .; CDR3 DNA: TGCAGCGTTGAGCGGGGGCCGGGAGATACGCAGTATTTT; CDR3 protein: CSVERGPGDTQYF
V gene: TRBV13; J gene: TRBJ1-2; clone size: .; D gene: .; CDR3 DNA: TGTGCCAGCAGCCCAAGGATAGGGGCTTATGGCTACACCTTC; CDR3 protein: CASSPRIGAYGYTF
V gene: TRBV20-1; J gene: TRBJ2-7; clone size: .; D gene: .; CDR3 DNA: TGCAGTGCTAGGCAAGGGTACGAGCAGTACTTC; CDR3 protein: CSARQGYEQYF
V gene: TRBV6-5; J gene: TRBJ1-1; clone size: once; D gene: .; CDR3 DNA: TGTGCCAGCAGTTACGACACTGAAGCTTTCTTT; CDR3 protein: CASSYDTEAFF
V gene: TRBV5-1; J gene: TRBJ1-1; clone size: once; D gene: .; CDR3 DNA: TGCGCCAGCGCCCAGGAATTGAACACTGAGGCTTTCTTT; CDR3 protein: CASAQELNTEAFF
V gene: TRBV5-1; J gene: TRBJ1-2; clone size: once; D gene: TRBD1; CDR3 DNA: TGCGCCAGCAGCAGGGACAGCCCCTCCGTCTATGGCTACACCTTC; CDR3 protein: CASSRDSPSVYGYTF
V gene: TRBV7-2; J gene: TRBJ2-1; clone size: .; D gene: .; CDR3 DNA: TGTGCCAGCAGCCTAAAAGGGGGAACCTACAATGAGCAGTTCTTC; CDR3 protein: CASSLKGGTYNEQFF
V gene: TRBV9; J gene: TRBJ1-1; clone size: .; D gene: .; CDR3 DNA: TGTGCCAGCAGCGTCACAGGGATAAGAAACACTGAAGCTTTCTTT; CDR3 protein: CASSVTGIRNTEAFF